A selection of T cell receptor beta chains follows, all from one sample in a study of T cell responses to AZD1222 COVID-19 vaccine. Here immunoSEQ multiplex PCR was the method, and the copy in TCRdb shows in-frame clones only, minus some. The sample yields approximately 130,000 clones, nearly 95% seen once. The material was peripheral blood, obtained on day 0 of AZD1222 vaccination. Every receptor here comes from an adult in good health. Each CDR3 is given with its conserved first and last residue. The D gene is left open where the match is weak. A row's size may be missing; if present it is once, few, many or a size class.

clone_size	v_call	j_call	d_call	cdr3_nt	cdr3_aa
-	TRBV10-3	TRBJ1-2	TRBD1	TGTGCCTCTCCGGGACAGGGAGTCTACACCTTC	CASPGQGVYTF
-	TRBV27	TRBJ2-5	TRBD2	TGTGCCAGCATGGTTTTTAGCGGGGGTGCGGAGACCCAGTACTTC	CASMVFSGGAETQYF
-	TRBV5-1	TRBJ2-5	TRBD1	TGCGCCAGCAGTCCCGGACAGGGTGCAGAGACCCAGTACTTC	CASSPGQGAETQYF
-	TRBV9	TRBJ2-3	TRBD1	TGTGCCAGCAGCACCCGGACAGGCGACCCCACAGATACGCAGTATTTT	CASSTRTGDPTDTQYF
-	TRBV5-1	TRBJ1-2	-	TGCGCCAGCAGCTTGTCCCCTAGTCTCTATGGCTACACCTTC	CASSLSPSLYGYTF
-	TRBV5-1	TRBJ1-2	-	TGCGCCAGCAGCTTGGGTGCCGCAACCCTTAACTATGGCTACACCTTC	CASSLGAATLNYGYTF
-	TRBV19	TRBJ1-5	-	TGTGCCAGTAGTATAGCCAGGGGAGGCGGTCAGCCCCAGCATTTT	CASSIARGGGQPQHF
-	TRBV18	TRBJ2-3	-	TGTGCCAGCTCACCATCGGTAGCAGACACAGATACGCAGTATTTT	CASSPSVADTDTQYF
-	TRBV6-4	TRBJ2-1	TRBD2	TGTGCCAGCAGTGATACTAGCGGGGGGGCCAGTGAGCAGTTCTTC	CASSDTSGGASEQFF
once	TRBV6-5	TRBJ1-1	-	TGTGCCAGCAGGATGAACACTGAAGCTTTCTTT	CASRMNTEAFF
once	TRBV7-8	TRBJ1-1	-	TGTGCCAGCACCACCCCAGTGGGGGGCGAGGGCTACACTGAAGCTTTCTTT	CASTTPVGGEGYTEAFF
-	TRBV18	TRBJ2-1	-	TGTGCCAGCTCACCGGACTATGAGCAGTTCTTC	CASSPDYEQFF
-	TRBV5-1	TRBJ2-2	-	TGCGCCAGCAGCCCAGAAGGGGGTTACACCGGGGAGCTGTTTTTT	CASSPEGGYTGELFF
-	TRBV27	TRBJ1-6	-	TGTGCCAGCAGTTTACGGGGCAACCCTACCCTCCACTTT	CASSLRGNPTLHF
-	TRBV3-1/TRBV3-2	TRBJ2-7	-	TGTGCCAGCAGCCAAGGGGGGACCTACGAGCAGTACTTC	CASSQGGTYEQYF
-	TRBV19	TRBJ1-6	-	TGTGCCAGTAGAAGGAGCTCCTATAATTCACCCCTCCACTTT	CASRRSSYNSPLHF
-	TRBV14	TRBJ1-1	-	TGTGCCAGCAGCCAAGGGCAGGAAGCTTTCTTT	CASSQGQEAFF
-	TRBV19	TRBJ2-2	-	TGTGCCAGTAGTGTCCAGAGGGGGACCGGGGAGCTGTTTTTT	CASSVQRGTGELFF
-	TRBV7-9	TRBJ1-1	-	TGTGCCAGCAGCCCTACCAGGCCGAACACTGAAGCTTTCTTT	CASSPTRPNTEAFF
-	TRBV19	TRBJ1-1	-	TGTGCCAGTAGTATAGTTGCTAGGAACACTGAAGCTTTCTTT	CASSIVARNTEAFF
-	TRBV6-5	TRBJ1-1	-	TGTGCCAGCAGTTACCAGGGTTTGACTGAAGCTTTCTTT	CASSYQGLTEAFF
once	TRBV29-1	TRBJ2-7	TRBD1	TGCAGCGTTGGGGGGAGACAGGGCTCCCCGTCGGTCCTCTACGAGCAGTACTTC	CSVGGRQGSPSVLYEQYF
-	TRBV6-8	TRBJ2-7	-	TGTGCCAGCAGTTACGCAGCCGATTCCTACGAGCAGTACTTC	CASSYAADSYEQYF
-	TRBV7-9	TRBJ2-6	-	TGTGCCAGCAGCTCTGGAGGTCCTGGGGCCAACGTCCTGACTTTC	CASSSGGPGANVLTF
-	TRBV4-1	TRBJ1-2	TRBD1	TGCGCCAGCAGCCCCGTGGGACAGAACTATGGCTACACCTTC	CASSPVGQNYGYTF
-	TRBV5-1	TRBJ2-6	-	TGCGCCAGCAGCCTGAGCTCTGGGGCCAACGTCCTGACTTTC	CASSLSSGANVLTF
-	TRBV4-1	TRBJ1-4	TRBD1	TGCGCCAGCAGCCAAGATCGATTGGGACAGAATGAAAAACTGTTTTTT	CASSQDRLGQNEKLFF